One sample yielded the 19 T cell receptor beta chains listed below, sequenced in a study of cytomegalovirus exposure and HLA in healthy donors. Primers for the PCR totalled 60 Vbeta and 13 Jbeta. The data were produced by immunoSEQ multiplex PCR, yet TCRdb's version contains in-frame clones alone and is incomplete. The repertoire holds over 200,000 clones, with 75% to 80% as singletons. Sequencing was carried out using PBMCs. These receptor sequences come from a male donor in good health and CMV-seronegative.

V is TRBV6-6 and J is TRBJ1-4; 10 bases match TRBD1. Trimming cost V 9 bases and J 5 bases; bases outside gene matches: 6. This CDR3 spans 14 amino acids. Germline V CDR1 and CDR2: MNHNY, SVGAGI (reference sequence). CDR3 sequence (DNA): TGTGCCAGTTCCCGGACAGGGGGAAATGAAAAACTGTTTTTT. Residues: CASSRTGGNEKLFF.

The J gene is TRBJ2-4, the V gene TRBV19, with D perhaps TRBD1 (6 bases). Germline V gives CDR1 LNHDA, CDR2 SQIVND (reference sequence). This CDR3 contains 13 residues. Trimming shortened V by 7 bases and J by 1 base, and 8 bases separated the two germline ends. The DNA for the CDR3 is TGTGCCAGTAAAGACAGGGCCAAAAACATTCAGTACTTC. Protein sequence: CASKDRAKNIQYF.

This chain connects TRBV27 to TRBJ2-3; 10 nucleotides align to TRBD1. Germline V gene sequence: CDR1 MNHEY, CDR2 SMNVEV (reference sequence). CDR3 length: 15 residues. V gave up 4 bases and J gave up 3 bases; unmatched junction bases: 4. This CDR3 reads CASSWGDRGTDTQYF. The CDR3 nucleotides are TGTGCCAGCAGTTGGGGGGACAGGGGTACAGATACGCAGTATTTT.

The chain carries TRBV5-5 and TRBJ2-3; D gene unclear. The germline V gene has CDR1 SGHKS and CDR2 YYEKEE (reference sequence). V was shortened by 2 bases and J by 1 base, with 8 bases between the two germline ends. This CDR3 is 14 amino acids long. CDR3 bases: TGTGCCAGCAGCTTACTATCTGGCACAGATACGCAGTATTTT. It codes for CASSLLSGTDTQYF.

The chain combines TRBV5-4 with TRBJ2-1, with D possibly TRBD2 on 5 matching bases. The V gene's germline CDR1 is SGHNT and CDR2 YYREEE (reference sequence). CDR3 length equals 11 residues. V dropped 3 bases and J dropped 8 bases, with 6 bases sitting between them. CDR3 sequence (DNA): TGTGCCAGCAGCTCGGGGTATGAGCAGTTCTTC. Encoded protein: CASSSGYEQFF.

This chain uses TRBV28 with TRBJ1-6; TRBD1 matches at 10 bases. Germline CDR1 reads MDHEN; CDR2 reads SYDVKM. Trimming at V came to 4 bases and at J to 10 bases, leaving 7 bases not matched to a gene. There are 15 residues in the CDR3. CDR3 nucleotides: TGTGCCAGCAGTTCTCGGGACAGGGGCGACTCACCCCTCCACTTT. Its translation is CASSSRDRGDSPLHF. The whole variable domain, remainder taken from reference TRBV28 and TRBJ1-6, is DVKVTQSSRYLVKRTGEKVFLECVQDMDHENMFWYRQDPGLGLRLIYFSYDVKMKEKGDIPEGYSVSREKKERFSLILESASTNQTSMYLCASSSRDRGDSPLHFGNGTRLTVT.

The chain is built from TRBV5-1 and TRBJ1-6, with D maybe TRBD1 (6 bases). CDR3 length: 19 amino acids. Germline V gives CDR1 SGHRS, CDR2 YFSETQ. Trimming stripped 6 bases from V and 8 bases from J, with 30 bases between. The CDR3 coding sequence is TGCGCCAGCACCATCCGTCCCAGGGGATCCCGTTATATGGATTCACCCCTCCACTTT. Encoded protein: CASTIRPRGSRYMDSPLHF.

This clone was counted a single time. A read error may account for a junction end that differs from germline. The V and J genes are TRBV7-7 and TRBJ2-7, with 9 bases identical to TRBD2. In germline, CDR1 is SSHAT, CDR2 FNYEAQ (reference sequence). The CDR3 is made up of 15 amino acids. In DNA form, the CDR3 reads TGTGCTAGCAGTCCGGGGGCGGGAGGGCCCAACGAGCAGTACTTC. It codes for CASSPGAGGPNEQYF.

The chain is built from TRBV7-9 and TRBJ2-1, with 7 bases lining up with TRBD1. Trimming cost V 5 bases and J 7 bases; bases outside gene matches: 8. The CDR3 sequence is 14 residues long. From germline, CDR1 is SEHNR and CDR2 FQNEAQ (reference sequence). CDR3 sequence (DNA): TGTGCCAGCAGCGCCGGGACAGATTGGAATGAGCAGTTCTTC. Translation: CASSAGTDWNEQFF.

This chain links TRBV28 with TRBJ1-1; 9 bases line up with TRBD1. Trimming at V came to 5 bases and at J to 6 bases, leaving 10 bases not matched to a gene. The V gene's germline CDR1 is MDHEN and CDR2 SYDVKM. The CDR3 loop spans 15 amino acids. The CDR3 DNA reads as TGTGCCAGCAGTCAAACGGGACAGGGAGGCGCTGAAGCTTTCTTT. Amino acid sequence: CASSQTGQGGAEAFF.

In DNA form, the CDR3 reads TGTGCCAGCAGTGAAACAGGGCTCAGCTATGGCTACACCTTC. The encoded protein is CASSETGLSYGYTF. The chain links TRBV6-1 to TRBJ1-2, with D possibly TRBD1 on 6 matching bases. V lost 2 bases, J lost 4 bases, and 11 bases lay in between. The CDR3 covers 14 residues. The V gene's germline CDR1 is MNHNS and CDR2 SASEGT.

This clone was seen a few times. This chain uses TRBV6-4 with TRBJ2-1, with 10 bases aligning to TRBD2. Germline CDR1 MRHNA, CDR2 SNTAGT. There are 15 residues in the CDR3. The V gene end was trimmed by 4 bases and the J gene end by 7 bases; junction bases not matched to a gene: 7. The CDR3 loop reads CASSVSSGGLNEQFF. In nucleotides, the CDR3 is TGTGCCAGCAGTGTGTCTAGCGGGGGCCTTAATGAGCAGTTCTTC.

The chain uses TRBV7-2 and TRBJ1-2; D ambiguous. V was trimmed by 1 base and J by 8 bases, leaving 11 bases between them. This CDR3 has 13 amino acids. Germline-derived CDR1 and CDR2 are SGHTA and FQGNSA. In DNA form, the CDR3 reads TGTGCCAGCAGCTTAGTAGCCGAAGACGGCTACACCTTC. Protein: CASSLVAEDGYTF.

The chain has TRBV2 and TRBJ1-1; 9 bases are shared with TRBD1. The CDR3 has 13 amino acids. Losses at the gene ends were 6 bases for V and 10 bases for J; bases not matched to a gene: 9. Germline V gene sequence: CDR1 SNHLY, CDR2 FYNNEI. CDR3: CASRDTGGGGAFF. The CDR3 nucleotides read TGTGCCAGCAGAGACACAGGGGGCGGCGGAGCTTTCTTT.

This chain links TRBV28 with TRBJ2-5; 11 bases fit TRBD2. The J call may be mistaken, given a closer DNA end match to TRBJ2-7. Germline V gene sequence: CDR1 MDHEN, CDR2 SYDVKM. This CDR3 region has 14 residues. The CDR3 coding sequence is TGTGCCAGCACCACTAGCGGGAGCTCCTACGAGCAGTACTTC. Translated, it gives CASTTSGSSYEQYF.

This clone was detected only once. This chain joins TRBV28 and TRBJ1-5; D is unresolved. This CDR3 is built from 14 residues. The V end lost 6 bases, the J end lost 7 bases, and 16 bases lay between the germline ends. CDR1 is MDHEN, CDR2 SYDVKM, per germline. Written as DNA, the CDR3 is TGTGCCAGCAGCCCCACCCTCAGAAAACAGCCCCAGCATTTT. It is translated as CASSPTLRKQPQHF. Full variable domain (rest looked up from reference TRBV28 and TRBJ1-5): DVKVTQSSRYLVKRTGEKVFLECVQDMDHENMFWYRQDPGLGLRLIYFSYDVKMKEKGDIPEGYSVSREKKERFSLILESASTNQTSMYLCASSPTLRKQPQHFGDGTRLSIL.

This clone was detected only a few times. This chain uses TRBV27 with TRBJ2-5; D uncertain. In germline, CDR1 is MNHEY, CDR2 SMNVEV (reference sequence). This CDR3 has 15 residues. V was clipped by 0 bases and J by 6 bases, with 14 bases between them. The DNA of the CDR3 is TGTGCCAGCAGTTTATCATCAGCGTATCCTCAGACCCAGTACTTC. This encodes CASSLSSAYPQTQYF.

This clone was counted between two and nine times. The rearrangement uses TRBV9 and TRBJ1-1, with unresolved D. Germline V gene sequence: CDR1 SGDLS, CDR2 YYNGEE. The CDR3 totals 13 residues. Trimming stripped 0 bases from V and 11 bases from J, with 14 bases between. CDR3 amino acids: CASSVDLEGAAFF. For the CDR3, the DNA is TGTGCCAGCAGCGTAGACCTGGAGGGCGCGGCTTTCTTT.

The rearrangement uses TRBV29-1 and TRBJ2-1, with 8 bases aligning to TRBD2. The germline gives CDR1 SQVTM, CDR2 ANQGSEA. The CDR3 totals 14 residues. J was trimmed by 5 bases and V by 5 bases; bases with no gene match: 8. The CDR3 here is CSVNPRTSNNEQFF. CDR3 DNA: TGCAGCGTTAACCCCCGGACTAGCAACAATGAGCAGTTCTTC.